These T cell receptor beta chains were read from a single sample in a study of CD8 T cells in ankylosing spondylitis. From the 5' RACE reads, TCRdb called clonotypes with MiXCR, one entry per CDR3 protein. The profile shows roughly 450,000 distinct CDR3 sequences, around 26% of them singletons. Sequencing input: blood, either unsorted or a sorted T cell fraction (not recorded which). The receptors come from a male donor with ankylosing spondylitis. Each CDR3 is given with its conserved first and last residue. D genes are given only for firm matches. Rows may omit the clone size; those that give it use once, few, many or a size class.

cdr3_aa: CASSRPSGTNEQYF
cdr3_nt: TGTGCCAGCAGCCGACCCTCCGGGACTAACGAGCAGTACTTC
j_call: TRBJ2-7
clone_size: .
d_call: TRBD2
v_call: TRBV2

cdr3_aa: CASSEVDRTRQPQHF
cdr3_nt: TGTGCCAGCAGTGAGGTGGACAGGACCCGTCAGCCCCAGCATTTT
j_call: TRBJ1-5
clone_size: few
d_call: TRBD1
v_call: TRBV2

cdr3_aa: CSAYHSATNEKLFF
cdr3_nt: TGCAGTGCTTACCACAGTGCAACTAATGAAAAACTGTTTTTT
j_call: TRBJ1-4
clone_size: few
d_call: .
v_call: TRBV20-1

cdr3_aa: CSAPPAGGTAYEQYF
cdr3_nt: TGCAGTGCGCCCCCCGCAGGAGGAACTGCCTACGAGCAGTACTTC
j_call: TRBJ2-7
clone_size: few
d_call: .
v_call: TRBV20-1

cdr3_aa: CASSRTANTEAFF
cdr3_nt: TGCGCCAGCAGCCGGACAGCGAACACTGAAGCTTTCTTT
j_call: TRBJ1-1
clone_size: many
d_call: .
v_call: TRBV5-1

cdr3_aa: CASSQDRAYNEQFF
cdr3_nt: TGTGCCAGCAGCCAAGACAGGGCTTACAATGAGCAGTTCTTC
j_call: TRBJ2-1
clone_size: .
d_call: .
v_call: TRBV14

cdr3_aa: CSAPNIGNQPQHF
cdr3_nt: TGCAGTGCCCCCAATATCGGCAATCAGCCCCAGCATTTT
j_call: TRBJ1-5
clone_size: .
d_call: .
v_call: TRBV20-1

cdr3_aa: CASSYQGPVNTGELFF
cdr3_nt: TGCGCCAGCAGCTACCAGGGGCCAGTGAACACCGGGGAGCTGTTTTTT
j_call: TRBJ2-2
clone_size: few
d_call: .
v_call: TRBV5-1

cdr3_aa: CASSTTPGAEAFF
cdr3_nt: TGTGCCAGTAGTACTACGCCCGGGGCTGAAGCTTTCTTT
j_call: TRBJ1-1
clone_size: many
d_call: .
v_call: TRBV19

cdr3_aa: CASSPGQGGETQYF
cdr3_nt: TGCGCCAGCAGCCCCGGACAGGGAGGGGAGACCCAGTACTTC
j_call: TRBJ2-5
clone_size: many
d_call: .
v_call: TRBV5-1

cdr3_aa: CASSGSTGGTEAFF
cdr3_nt: TGTGCCAGCAGCGGGAGCACAGGGGGCACTGAAGCTTTCTTT
j_call: TRBJ1-1
clone_size: .
d_call: TRBD1
v_call: TRBV14

cdr3_aa: CSAAGQGGNSNQPQHF
cdr3_nt: TGCAGTGCCGCAGGACAGGGAGGGAATAGCAATCAGCCCCAGCATTTT
j_call: TRBJ1-5
clone_size: .
d_call: TRBD1
v_call: TRBV20-1

cdr3_aa: CASSSQTGGYEQYF
cdr3_nt: TGTGCCAGCAGCTCCCAGACAGGGGGGTACGAGCAGTACTTC
j_call: TRBJ2-7
clone_size: .
d_call: TRBD1
v_call: TRBV7-6

cdr3_aa: CSATGGYGYTF
cdr3_nt: TGCAGTGCTACAGGGGGCTATGGCTACACCTTC
j_call: TRBJ1-2
clone_size: few
d_call: TRBD1
v_call: TRBV20-1

cdr3_aa: CASSASAGYQPQHF
cdr3_nt: TGTGCCAGCAGCGCCTCAGCGGGGTATCAGCCCCAGCATTTT
j_call: TRBJ1-5
clone_size: .
d_call: .
v_call: TRBV7-9

cdr3_aa: CASTPRVNSPLHF
cdr3_nt: TGTGCCAGCACCCCCCGGGTGAATTCACCCCTCCACTTT
j_call: TRBJ1-6
clone_size: .
d_call: .
v_call: TRBV12-3/TRBV12-4

cdr3_aa: CASSSRTHMETQYF
cdr3_nt: TGTGCCAGCAGCTCTCGGACTCACATGGAGACCCAGTACTTC
j_call: TRBJ2-5
clone_size: few
d_call: .
v_call: TRBV11-2

cdr3_aa: CAISLDGYSGNTIYF
cdr3_nt: TGTGCCATCAGTCTAGACGGTTACTCTGGAAACACCATATATTTT
j_call: TRBJ1-3
clone_size: .
d_call: .
v_call: TRBV10-3

cdr3_aa: CSARSGRALNEQFF
cdr3_nt: TGCAGTGCTAGATCCGGGAGGGCCCTGAATGAGCAGTTCTTC
j_call: TRBJ2-1
clone_size: many
d_call: TRBD2
v_call: TRBV20-1

cdr3_aa: CASSLKPPTYSGNTIYF
cdr3_nt: TGTGCCAGCAGTCTCAAGCCTCCCACCTACTCTGGAAACACCATATATTTT
j_call: TRBJ1-3
clone_size: .
d_call: .
v_call: TRBV27

cdr3_aa: CASSPQKGSFPLGNEQFF
cdr3_nt: TGTGCCAGCAGCCCTCAGAAGGGTAGCTTTCCCCTCGGCAATGAGCAGTTCTTC
j_call: TRBJ2-1
clone_size: .
d_call: .
v_call: TRBV11-2

cdr3_aa: CSARRLAGDEEQYF
cdr3_nt: TGCAGTGCTCGACGACTAGCGGGAGATGAAGAGCAGTACTTC
j_call: TRBJ2-7
clone_size: .
d_call: TRBD2
v_call: TRBV20-1

cdr3_aa: CASSKAMASGSNEQYF
cdr3_nt: TGTGCCAGCAGCAAAGCGATGGCTAGCGGGAGTAACGAGCAGTACTTC
j_call: TRBJ2-7
clone_size: few
d_call: .
v_call: TRBV21-1

cdr3_aa: CASSLALGSNTEAFF
cdr3_nt: TGCGCCAGCAGCTTGGCCCTGGGGTCGAACACTGAAGCTTTCTTT
j_call: TRBJ1-1
clone_size: .
d_call: .
v_call: TRBV5-1

cdr3_aa: CASSLAGGRQNIQYF
cdr3_nt: TGTGCCAGCAGCTTGGCCGGAGGGCGACAAAACATTCAGTACTTC
j_call: TRBJ2-4
clone_size: few
d_call: .
v_call: TRBV5-6

cdr3_aa: CASSFMAGLADTEAFF
cdr3_nt: TGCGCCAGCAGCTTTATGGCGGGGTTGGCGGACACTGAAGCTTTCTTT
j_call: TRBJ1-1
clone_size: .
d_call: .
v_call: TRBV5-1

cdr3_aa: CASSDSDPPPSSYNEQFF
cdr3_nt: TGTGCCAGCAGTGACTCTGACCCTCCACCGAGCTCCTACAATGAGCAGTTCTTC
j_call: TRBJ2-1
clone_size: .
d_call: .
v_call: TRBV25-1

cdr3_aa: CASSPGGLAGPTQETQYF
cdr3_nt: TGCGCCAGCAGCCCGGGAGGACTAGCGGGACCAACCCAAGAGACCCAGTACTTC
j_call: TRBJ2-5
clone_size: few
d_call: TRBD2
v_call: TRBV5-1

cdr3_aa: CASSQQGARGYTF
cdr3_nt: TGTGCCAGCAGTCAACAGGGGGCAAGAGGCTACACCTTC
j_call: TRBJ1-2
clone_size: .
d_call: TRBD1
v_call: TRBV28

cdr3_aa: CSAREAVGGSDTQYF
cdr3_nt: TGCAGTGCTAGAGAGGCGGTCGGGGGCTCAGATACGCAGTATTTT
j_call: TRBJ2-3
clone_size: few
d_call: .
v_call: TRBV20-1

cdr3_aa: CASSYPGQGNEKLFF
cdr3_nt: TGTGCCAGCAGTTATCCGGGACAGGGTAATGAAAAACTGTTTTTT
j_call: TRBJ1-4
clone_size: many
d_call: TRBD1
v_call: TRBV12-3/TRBV12-4

cdr3_aa: CSGTAVTYNVQFF
cdr3_nt: TGCAGCGGGACGGCCGTTACCTACAATGTGCAGTTCTTC
j_call: TRBJ2-1
clone_size: .
d_call: .
v_call: TRBV29-1

cdr3_aa: CATSTQTGTEAFF
cdr3_nt: TGTGCCACCAGCACACAAACAGGGACTGAAGCTTTCTTT
j_call: TRBJ1-1
clone_size: .
d_call: .
v_call: TRBV15

cdr3_aa: CASSPSPGRPGELFF
cdr3_nt: TGCGCCAGCAGCCCGAGCCCAGGACGTCCCGGGGAGCTGTTTTTT
j_call: TRBJ2-2
clone_size: few
d_call: .
v_call: TRBV5-1

cdr3_aa: CSARGILRTEAFF
cdr3_nt: TGCAGTGCTAGAGGGATCCTGAGGACTGAAGCTTTCTTT
j_call: TRBJ1-1
clone_size: .
d_call: .
v_call: TRBV20-1

cdr3_aa: CSAREDGYNEQFF
cdr3_nt: TGCAGTGCTAGAGAGGACGGGTACAATGAGCAGTTCTTC
j_call: TRBJ2-1
clone_size: .
d_call: .
v_call: TRBV20-1

cdr3_aa: CASSPTRATDTQYF
cdr3_nt: TGTGCCAGCTCCCCAACTAGGGCCACAGATACGCAGTATTTT
j_call: TRBJ2-3
clone_size: .
d_call: .
v_call: TRBV2

cdr3_aa: CATSDLGQGGYSEQFF
cdr3_nt: TGTGCCACCAGTGATTTGGGACAGGGAGGTTACAGTGAGCAGTTCTTC
j_call: TRBJ2-1
clone_size: few
d_call: TRBD1
v_call: TRBV24-1

cdr3_aa: CASSTTSGRARWQETQYF
cdr3_nt: TGTGCCAGCAGCACTACTAGCGGGAGGGCCCGTTGGCAAGAGACCCAGTACTTC
j_call: TRBJ2-5
clone_size: .
d_call: TRBD2
v_call: TRBV12-3/TRBV12-4

cdr3_aa: CASSNVGQGGSEQYF
cdr3_nt: TGTGCCAGCAGTAATGTGGGACAGGGGGGGTCCGAGCAGTACTTC
j_call: TRBJ2-7
clone_size: many
d_call: TRBD1
v_call: TRBV2

cdr3_aa: CASSLVSGEETQYF
cdr3_nt: TGCGCCAGCAGCTTGGTGTCAGGGGAAGAGACCCAGTACTTC
j_call: TRBJ2-5
clone_size: .
d_call: .
v_call: TRBV5-1

cdr3_aa: CATSALDRASDEQFF
cdr3_nt: TGTGCCACCAGTGCCCTGGACAGGGCTTCGGATGAGCAGTTCTTC
j_call: TRBJ2-1
clone_size: .
d_call: TRBD1
v_call: TRBV24-1

cdr3_aa: CSAREGAGNTIYF
cdr3_nt: TGCAGTGCTAGAGAGGGGGCTGGAAACACCATATATTTT
j_call: TRBJ1-3
clone_size: few
d_call: .
v_call: TRBV20-1

cdr3_aa: CATSAVGEQFF
cdr3_nt: TGTGCCACCAGTGCCGTCGGGGAGCAGTTCTTC
j_call: TRBJ2-1
clone_size: few
d_call: .
v_call: TRBV24-1

cdr3_aa: CASSRTPESYEQYF
cdr3_nt: TGCGCCAGCAGCCGGACACCCGAGTCCTACGAGCAGTACTTC
j_call: TRBJ2-7
clone_size: .
d_call: .
v_call: TRBV5-1

cdr3_aa: CASSPRSRELFF
cdr3_nt: TGTGCCAGCTCACCTCGATCCCGGGAGCTGTTTTTT
j_call: TRBJ2-2
clone_size: .
d_call: .
v_call: TRBV18

cdr3_aa: CASSSRLASSFTNEQFF
cdr3_nt: TGCGCCAGCAGCTCTCGACTAGCCAGCTCCTTTACTAATGAGCAGTTCTTC
j_call: TRBJ2-1
clone_size: .
d_call: TRBD2
v_call: TRBV4-1

cdr3_aa: CASSPGDREGNTIYF
cdr3_nt: TGTGCCAGCAGTCCCGGGGACAGGGAAGGAAACACCATATATTTT
j_call: TRBJ1-3
clone_size: .
d_call: TRBD1
v_call: TRBV12-3/TRBV12-4

cdr3_aa: CAASYYNEQFF
cdr3_nt: TGTGCCGCTTCCTACTACAATGAGCAGTTCTTC
j_call: TRBJ2-1
clone_size: .
d_call: .
v_call: TRBV2

cdr3_aa: CATRGVTGELFF
cdr3_nt: TGTGCCACCAGGGGAGTCACCGGGGAGCTGTTTTTT
j_call: TRBJ2-2
clone_size: .
d_call: .
v_call: TRBV24-1

cdr3_aa: CASSVGGAPNQPQHF
cdr3_nt: TGTGCCAGCAGCGTAGGGGGGGCGCCAAATCAGCCCCAGCATTTT
j_call: TRBJ1-5
clone_size: .
d_call: .
v_call: TRBV9

cdr3_aa: CASSLVGGAAEAFF
cdr3_nt: TGTGCCAGCAGCTTGGTCGGGGGGGCGGCTGAAGCTTTCTTT
j_call: TRBJ1-1
clone_size: few
d_call: .
v_call: TRBV5-6

cdr3_aa: CASSPTRQGGENNYGYTF
cdr3_nt: TGTGCCAGCAGCCCAACCCGACAGGGAGGAGAAAATAACTATGGCTACACCTTC
j_call: TRBJ1-2
clone_size: few
d_call: TRBD1
v_call: TRBV4-2

cdr3_aa: CATSDSNYEQYF
cdr3_nt: TGTGCCACCAGTGACTCAAACTACGAGCAGTACTTC
j_call: TRBJ2-7
clone_size: few
d_call: .
v_call: TRBV24-1

cdr3_aa: CASSRLRDTEAFF
cdr3_nt: TGTGCCAGCAGCCGCCTACGGGACACTGAAGCTTTCTTT
j_call: TRBJ1-1
clone_size: .
d_call: .
v_call: TRBV5-5

cdr3_aa: CANSQGADTEAFF
cdr3_nt: TGTGCCAACTCGCAGGGGGCGGACACTGAAGCTTTCTTT
j_call: TRBJ1-1
clone_size: .
d_call: TRBD1
v_call: TRBV7-9

cdr3_aa: CASGTGQGNTEAFF
cdr3_nt: TGTGCTAGTGGCACGGGACAGGGGAACACTGAAGCTTTCTTT
j_call: TRBJ1-1
clone_size: .
d_call: TRBD1
v_call: TRBV12-5